This T cell receptor beta chain was captured in a study of cytomegalovirus exposure and HLA in healthy donors. Findings and limits, study-wide: Later analysis identified a missense DCLRE1C variant that was linked to TCR beta V- and J-gene trimming. TCR beta sequences reportedly predicted the HLA-A and HLA-B alleles of most subjects accurately. Using a false discovery rate of 0.05, a later analysis showed that 16,000 or so TCR beta sequences were associated with HLA alleles. In a later analysis, common viral pathogens appeared linked to several of the most significant clusters.

In the PCR, 60 Vbeta and 13 Jbeta primers were used. The table came from immunoSEQ multiplex PCR; TCRdb's copy has only in-frame clones and leaves some out. The table shows about 130,000 clones, with 74% occurring only once. This CDR3 has 15 amino acids. The V gene lost 4 bases and the J gene lost 3 bases, with 16 bases spanning the gap. The germline V gene encodes CDR1 MNHEY and CDR2 SMNVEV (reference sequence). A remark on this clone: Its antigen is unidentified.

Sample: PBMCs. The chain carries TRBV27 and TRBJ2-7; D gene uncertain. The origin of this receptor is a man younger than 30 in good health and CMV-seropositive. In DNA, the CDR3 is TGTGCCAGCAGTTCTCCCGGTACAGTGATCTACGAGCAGTACTTC. This codes for CASSSPGTVIYEQYF.